One sample yielded the 31 T cell receptor beta chains listed below, sequenced in a study of blood T cell repertoires in COVID-19. The assay was immunoSEQ multiplex PCR, and TCRdb's table has in-frame clones only and misses some. Of about 15,000 clones listed, more than 70% are singletons. The sample comprised peripheral blood. These receptors were taken from a human donor in a cohort sampled during active COVID-19.

The chain has TRBV7-9 and TRBJ2-3, with D perhaps TRBD1 (5 bases). The CDR3 covers 16 residues. V dropped 4 bases and J dropped 5 bases, with 19 bases sitting between them. In germline, CDR1 is SEHNR, CDR2 FQNEAQ (reference sequence). CDR3 protein: CASSSDRTPHLDTQYF. CDR3 nucleotide sequence: TGTGCCAGCAGCTCAGATCGGACACCCCATCTAGATACGCAGTATTTT.

The chain uses TRBV7-3 and TRBJ2-3; tentatively, D is TRBD1 (6 bases). V lost 2 bases, J lost 6 bases, and 15 bases lay in between. Germline lookup yields CDR1 SGHTA and CDR2 FQGTGA. The CDR3 is 15 amino acids. CDR3 sequence (DNA): TGTGCCAGCAGCTTAGGTGGAGAGGGGGTGGATACGCAGTATTTT. Protein product: CASSLGGEGVDTQYF. The whole variable domain, filled in from reference TRBV7-3 and TRBJ2-3, reads GAGVSQTPSNKVTEKGKYVELRCDPISGHTALYWYRQSLGQGPEFLIYFQGTGAADDSGLPNDRFFAVRPEGSVSTLKIQRTERGDSAVYLCASSLGGEGVDTQYFGPGTRLTVL.

This clone was observed a single time. The V gene is TRBV5-4, the J gene TRBJ2-3; D gene ambiguous. The V end was cut by 0 bases, the J end by 4 bases, with 9 bases between. The CDR3 has 14 amino acids. CDR1 and CDR2 (germline): SGHNT, YYREEE (reference sequence). CDR3 sequence reads: CASSLGAEPDTQYF. CDR3 DNA sequence: TGTGCCAGCAGCTTGGGGGCTGAACCAGATACGCAGTATTTT.

This clone was detected once. The genes are TRBV24-1 and TRBJ2-3; 7 bases are shared with TRBD2. The CDR3 contains 16 residues. The germline gives CDR1 KGHDR, CDR2 SFDVKD. V shed 7 bases and J 6 bases; nucleotides not matched to a gene: 15. CDR3 sequence: CATSPTGTTHRDTQYF. The CDR3 DNA reads as TGTGCCACCAGCCCAACCGGGACTACACACAGGGATACGCAGTATTTT.

J is TRBJ1-2 and V is TRBV28, with D uncertain. This CDR3 comprises 11 residues. V dropped 2 bases and J dropped 7 bases, with 5 bases sitting between them. CDR1 is MDHEN and CDR2 is SYDVKM in the germline V gene. The CDR3 spells CASSLRFGYTF. The DNA of the CDR3 is TGTGCCAGCAGTTTACGGTTTGGCTACACCTTC.

V is TRBV3-1 (or the pseudogene TRBV3-2) and J is TRBJ2-1, with D hard to call. From germline, CDR1 is LGHDT and CDR2 YNNKEL (reference sequence). V shed 0 bases and J shed 9 bases, with 15 bases lying between them. The CDR3 loop spans 15 amino acids. CDR3 sequence (DNA): TGTGCCAGCAGCCAAGATTGGCTAGTTGATATTGAGCAGTTCTTC. Its protein product is CASSQDWLVDIEQFF.

This clone was observed a few times. The V gene is TRBV14, the J gene TRBJ1-1, with D possibly being TRBD1 (5 bases). Germline V gives CDR1 SGHDN, CDR2 FVKESK. V was cut by 4 bases and J by 0 bases, with 9 bases left in between. The CDR3 has 14 amino acids. CDR3 nucleotides: TGTGCCAGCAGCCTCGCAGGGATGAACACTGAAGCTTTCTTT. It translates to CASSLAGMNTEAFF.

This chain uses TRBV30 with TRBJ2-7, with 11 bases lining up with TRBD2. Germline V CDR1 and CDR2: GTSNPN, SVGIG (reference sequence). J gave up 4 bases and V 2 bases, and 10 bases lay outside the gene matches. CDR3 size: 16 residues. This chain's CDR3 is CAWSYPTGTSGYEQYF. Here the CDR3 DNA reads TGTGCCTGGAGTTATCCCACCGGGACTAGCGGATACGAGCAGTACTTC.

The chain joins TRBV28 to TRBJ2-2; D is undetermined. CDR1 is MDHEN and CDR2 is SYDVKM in the germline V gene. V was clipped by 11 bases and J by 7 bases, with 11 bases between them. The CDR3 sequence is 11 residues long. The chain's CDR3 is CASSYHGELFF. The CDR3, as DNA: TGTGCCTCAAGCTATCACGGGGAGCTGTTTTTT.

This clone occurred a few times. This chain connects TRBV5-5 to TRBJ2-7, with D tentatively TRBD2 (6 bases). Germline V gene data show CDR1 as SGHKS and CDR2 as YYEKEE (reference sequence). V was clipped by 0 bases and J by 4 bases, with 11 bases between them. The CDR3 sequence is 14 residues long. CDR3 sequence (DNA): TGTGCCAGCAGCTTGGGTGGAGGGAAGTACGAGCAGTACTTC. This codes for CASSLGGGKYEQYF. The variable domain in full, with the rest retrieved from reference TRBV5-5 and TRBJ2-7, is DAGVTQSPTHLIKTRGQQVTLRCSPISGHKSVSWYQQVLGQGPQFIFQYYEKEERGRGNFPDRFSARQFPNYSSELNVNALLLGDSALYLCASSLGGGKYEQYFGPGTRLTVT.

The chain combines TRBV5-1 with TRBJ2-1, with D uncertain. V lost 0 bases to trimming and J lost 9 bases, with 10 bases between them. Germline lookup yields CDR1 SGHRS and CDR2 YFSETQ. The CDR3 has 13 residues. The CDR3 reads CASSLAYSGEQFF. The DNA for the CDR3 is TGCGCCAGCAGCTTGGCTTACTCTGGTGAGCAGTTCTTC. Using reference TRBV5-1 and TRBJ2-1 for the parts outside the CDR3, the full variable domain is KAGVTQTPRYLIKTRGQQVTLSCSPISGHRSVSWYQQTPGQGLQFLFEYFSETQRNKGNFPGRFSGRQFSNSRSEMNVSTLELGDSALYLCASSLAYSGEQFFGPGTRLTVL.

J is TRBJ2-1 and V is TRBV11-3, with D possibly TRBD1 on 5 matching bases. Trimming removed 5 bases at V and 6 bases at J, with 14 bases between. Per the germline V gene, CDR1 is SGHNT and CDR2 is YENEEA. CDR3 size: 14 residues. The CDR3 nucleotides are TGTGCCAGCAGCCGCTCAGACAGAGGCAATGAGCAGTTCTTC. Its translation is CASSRSDRGNEQFF.

The J gene is TRBJ1-2, the V gene TRBV19, with 9 bases matching TRBD1. Germline V lookup: CDR1 LNHDA, CDR2 SQIVND (reference sequence). V trimming: 6 bases; J trimming: 8 bases; junction bases outside the gene matches: 10. The CDR3 consists of 14 residues. The CDR3 coding sequence is TGTGCCAGTAGACCGGGACAGGGAGACTGGGGCTACACCTTC. Protein: CASRPGQGDWGYTF.

Only a few counts were recorded for this clone. The rearrangement uses TRBV27 and TRBJ2-6, with 10 bases that match TRBD2. Germline-derived CDR1 and CDR2 are MNHEY and SMNVEV (reference sequence). The CDR3 totals 19 residues. Trimming took 2 bases from V and 0 from J; bases not matched to a gene: 7. CDR3 residues: CASSLEIAGGYSGANVLTF. In nucleotides, the CDR3 is TGTGCCAGCAGTTTAGAAATAGCGGGAGGCTACTCTGGGGCCAACGTCCTGACTTTC.

This clone was counted a single time. This chain links TRBV5-1 with TRBJ1-2; 7 nucleotides line up with TRBD1. Germline V gene lookup returns CDR1 SGHRS and CDR2 YFSETQ. Unmatched junction bases numbered 3, after V lost 4 bases and J lost 0 bases. The CDR3 contains 14 residues. The CDR3 coding sequence is TGCGCCAGCAGCACGGGACAGTCTAACTATGGCTACACCTTC. Translation gives CASSTGQSNYGYTF.

The rearrangement uses TRBV5-8 and TRBJ2-1; tentative D call: TRBD2 (5 bases). This CDR3 is built from 15 residues. Germline V lookup: CDR1 SGHTS, CDR2 YDEGEE. V dropped 2 bases and J dropped 0 bases, with 9 bases sitting between them. CDR3 DNA: TGTGCCAGCAGCTTAGCTGGACTCTCCTACAATGAGCAGTTCTTC. It translates to CASSLAGLSYNEQFF.

The gene calls are TRBV5-5 and TRBJ2-7; 10 bases align to TRBD2. V gave up 4 bases and J gave up 3 bases; unmatched junction bases: 4. This CDR3 is built from 14 residues. Germline loops: CDR1 SGHKS, CDR2 YYEKEE (reference sequence). The CDR3 is CASSDRLAGYEQYF. As DNA, the CDR3 is TGTGCCAGCAGCGACCGACTAGCGGGCTACGAGCAGTACTTC.

This clone turned up a few times. The chain uses TRBV7-6 and TRBJ1-2, with D maybe TRBD1 (6 bases). The length of the CDR3 is 18 residues. V was pared by 1 base and J by 4 bases, with 22 bases between. The germline V gene has CDR1 SGHVS and CDR2 FNYEAQ. The CDR3 coding sequence is TGTGCCAGCAGCTTAGATCCCCCCGGGGGGACAAAGAGCTATGGCTACACCTTC. This encodes CASSLDPPGGTKSYGYTF.

V is TRBV7-9 and J is TRBJ1-2; D not resolved. Germline CDR1 and CDR2: SEHNR and FQNEAQ (reference sequence). There are 15 residues in the CDR3. The V and J ends lost 1 base and 1 base respectively, with 10 bases between them. The CDR3 DNA reads TGTGCCAGCAGCTTAGGGGAGTCAAGTAACTATGGCTACACCTTC. It codes for CASSLGESSNYGYTF.

The chain has TRBV7-3 and TRBJ2-1; TRBD1 aligns across 12 bases. After removal of 4 bases from V and 7 bases from J, the junction contained 11 bases not matched to a gene. This CDR3 has 17 residues. Germline V CDR1 and CDR2: SGHTA, FQGTGA. The CDR3 protein is CASSSIPGTGGRNEQFF. In nucleotides, the CDR3 is TGTGCCAGCAGCTCCATCCCCGGGACAGGGGGCAGGAATGAGCAGTTCTTC.

The chain combines TRBV6-5 with TRBJ2-7, with D possibly TRBD1 on 5 matching bases. With 0 bases removed from V and 5 bases from J, the gap between germline ends came to 11 bases. This CDR3 is built from 14 residues. CDR1 is MNHEY, CDR2 SVGAGI, per germline. DNA for the CDR3: TGTGCCAGCAGTTACTCAGCAGGGTTGGACGAGCAGTACTTC. It translates to CASSYSAGLDEQYF.

The CDR3 region is CASSLGQGAGTDTQYF. The CDR3 DNA is TGCGCCAGCAGCTTGGGGCAGGGGGCAGGCACAGATACGCAGTATTTT. This chain links TRBV5-1 with TRBJ2-3; 8 nucleotides line up with TRBD1. With V trimmed by 0 bases and J by 1 base, 4 bases remained unmatched. Germline V CDR1 and CDR2: SGHRS, YFSETQ. This CDR3 is built from 16 residues.

In this sample, this clone turned up a few times. The chain employs TRBV11-3 and TRBJ2-7; TRBD1 aligns across 10 bases. Looked up from germline, CDR1 is SGHNT and CDR2 is YENEEA. Germline trimming cut 0 bases from V and 3 bases from J; bases unmatched to any gene: 5. CDR3 length equals 16 residues. CDR3 amino acids: CASSLDWTGGVYEQYF. The CDR3 DNA sequence: TGTGCCAGCAGCTTAGATTGGACAGGGGGTGTCTACGAGCAGTACTTC.

V is TRBV28 and J is TRBJ2-1, with 12 bases aligning to TRBD2. This CDR3 contains 16 residues. Germline lookup yields CDR1 MDHEN and CDR2 SYDVKM. V was pared by 6 bases and J by 7 bases, with 10 bases of the junction left unmatched. The CDR3 is CASSRTSGNVRNEQFF. The CDR3 DNA follows: TGTGCCAGCAGCCGGACTAGCGGGAATGTTCGGAATGAGCAGTTCTTC.

This chain links TRBV19 with TRBJ1-3; D call uncertain. This CDR3 contains 12 residues. The V gene lost 7 bases and the J gene lost 0 bases, with 4 bases spanning the gap. Germline V gene data show CDR1 as LNHDA and CDR2 as SQIVND (reference sequence). The CDR3 bases are TGTGCCAGTACGAGCTCTGGAAACACCATATATTTT. It encodes CASTSSGNTIYF.

The V call is TRBV28, the J call TRBJ1-5, with D perhaps matching TRBD1 (6 bases). The CDR3 totals 13 residues. Germline CDR1 is MDHEN and CDR2 is SYDVKM. Trimming removed 8 bases at V and 4 bases at J, with 12 bases between. The CDR3 reads CASGTKPNQPQHF. The CDR3 coding sequence is TGTGCCAGCGGGACAAAACCTAATCAGCCCCAGCATTTT.

V and J are TRBV4-1 and TRBJ2-5; TRBD2 matches 12 bases. There are 18 residues in the CDR3. CDR1 and CDR2 (germline): MGHRA, YSYEKL. The V and J ends lost 0 bases and 5 bases, in that order; junction bases with no gene match: 10. This CDR3 reads CASSQDYSLAGGGETQYF. The CDR3 DNA sequence: TGCGCCAGCAGCCAAGATTACAGTCTAGCGGGAGGGGGGGAGACCCAGTACTTC.

This clone was counted only a few times. The chain is built from TRBV2 and TRBJ1-5; D perhaps matches TRBD1 (5 bases). The germline V gene has CDR1 SNHLY and CDR2 FYNNEI. The CDR3 is 15 residues long. Trimming took off 4 bases at V and 3 bases at J, with 13 bases between the two ends. In DNA, the CDR3 is TGTGCCAGCAGTGGGCAGGGCTTGACCAATCAGCCCCAGCATTTT. Translating gives CASSGQGLTNQPQHF.

This chain connects TRBV30 to TRBJ2-1, with 10 bases matching TRBD2. The junction had 11 bases not matched to a gene; V was cut back by 2 bases and J by 7 bases. Germline lookup yields CDR1 GTSNPN and CDR2 SVGIG (reference sequence). The CDR3 consists of 16 residues. For the CDR3, the DNA is TGTGCCTGGAGTCGGGAGCGGGAGGGGCTACGGAATGAGCAGTTCTTC. Residues: CAWSREREGLRNEQFF.

The rearrangement joins TRBV18 to TRBJ1-1; TRBD1 agrees at 9 bases. Germline CDR1 is KGHSH and CDR2 is LQKENI. V shed 0 bases and J 12 bases; nucleotides not matched to a gene: 11. The CDR3 spans 15 residues. The CDR3 DNA is TGTGCCAGCTCACCACCGGGGAGGGACAGGGTCAGACCTTTCTTT. Encoded protein: CASSPPGRDRVRPFF.

Here the CDR3 reads CASSFSWTGVGPRETQYF. The CDR3 nucleotides are TGTGCCAGCAGCTTCTCTTGGACCGGGGTAGGGCCCCGGGAGACCCAGTACTTC. This chain links TRBV11-3 with TRBJ2-5, with a possible D match to TRBD2 (5 bases). The germline CDR1 and CDR2 sequences are SGHNT and YENEEA. The V end was cut by 3 bases, the J end by 5 bases, with 25 bases between. CDR3 length equals 18 residues.